The 29 T cell receptor beta chains below were found in one sample sequenced in a study of shared clonotypes between healthy human individuals. Terminally differentiated effector memory CD45RA+ cells were left out of the naive CD8 fraction, which was CD45RO-negative and positively selected for CCR7. The method was immunoSEQ multiplex PCR; TCRdb's version includes in-frame clones alone and lacks a portion of them. Altogether some 2.1 million clones are present, about 94% being singletons, with the ten largest covering approximately 1.2%. The specimen sequenced was naive CD8+ T cells sorted from blood. Receptor source: a man between 18 and 35 years old in good health.

The chain recombines TRBV5-6 with TRBJ2-7, with 8 bases fitting TRBD1. The CDR3 extends over 15 amino acids. Germline V gene lookup returns CDR1 SGHDT and CDR2 YYEEEE. J was trimmed by 1 base and V by 4 bases; bases with no gene match: 7. CDR3 sequence: CASSPSGQGSYEQYF. DNA for the CDR3: TGTGCCAGCAGCCCCTCCGGACAGGGATCCTACGAGCAGTACTTC. Full variable domain (rest looked up from reference TRBV5-6 and TRBJ2-7): DAGVTQSPTHLIKTRGQQVTLRCSPKSGHDTVSWYQQALGQGPQFIFQYYEEEERQRGNFPDRFSGHQFPNYSSELNVNALLLGDSALYLCASSPSGQGSYEQYFGPGTRLTVT.

This chain links TRBV19 with TRBJ1-2, with 9 bases lining up with TRBD1. Germline-derived CDR1 and CDR2 are LNHDA and SQIVND (reference sequence). J was trimmed by 6 bases and V by 3 bases; bases with no gene match: 8. The CDR3 has 15 residues. DNA for the CDR3: TGTGCCAGTAGTATCAGACAGGGGGTGGAGAATGGCTACACCTTC. Its translation: CASSIRQGVENGYTF.

V and J are TRBV7-2 and TRBJ2-5; possibly TRBD1 or TRBD2 for D (6 bases each). The CDR3 is 18 amino acids. Germline-derived CDR1 and CDR2 are SGHTA and FQGNSA. With 0 bases removed from V and 5 bases from J, the gap between germline ends came to 22 bases. In DNA form, the CDR3 reads TGTGCCAGCAGCTTAGCGCTAATTATATGGGGGGCCGAGGAGACCCAGTACTTC. It codes for CASSLALIIWGAEETQYF.

This chain links TRBV30 with TRBJ2-3; unclear D gene. The CDR3 covers 14 residues. Germline loops: CDR1 GTSNPN, CDR2 SVGIG (reference sequence). Trimming left V 5 bases short and J 3 bases short, with 15 bases between. CDR3 sequence: CAWERLLLTDTQYF. The CDR3 DNA reads TGTGCCTGGGAAAGGCTATTGCTTACAGATACGCAGTATTTT.

This clone was picked up one time. The rearrangement links TRBV4-3 to TRBJ2-3; D unresolved. This CDR3 region has 19 residues. The V end was cut by 1 base, the J end by 0 bases, with 20 bases between. Per the germline V gene, CDR1 is LGHNA and CDR2 is YSLEER. In DNA form, the CDR3 reads TGCGCCAGCAGCCAAGTTATGGGTTGGACCGACCGAAGCACAGATACGCAGTATTTT. Encoded protein: CASSQVMGWTDRSTDTQYF.

This chain joins TRBV5-6 and TRBJ2-5; possibly TRBD1 or TRBD2 for D (5 bases each). Germline V gives CDR1 SGHDT, CDR2 YYEEEE. V gave up 4 bases and J gave up 3 bases, with 10 bases separating them. There are 13 residues in the CDR3. This chain's CDR3 is CASSGDGEETQYF. The CDR3 nucleotides are TGTGCCAGCAGCGGGGACGGGGAAGAGACCCAGTACTTC.

A word on this clone: The sample carries other DNA sequences with the same CDR3. The CDR3: CASSQDPGTLYEQYF. As DNA, the CDR3 is TGCGCCAGCAGCCAAGACCCCGGGACACTCTACGAGCAGTACTTC. The chain couples TRBV4-1 to TRBJ2-7; D possibly corresponds to TRBD1 (6 bases). V lost 0 bases to trimming and J lost 3 bases, with 12 bases between them. This CDR3 contains 15 residues. CDR1 is MGHRA, CDR2 YSYEKL, per germline.

This sequence joins TRBV5-1 and TRBJ2-5, with D perhaps given as TRBD1 or TRBD2 (5 bases each). Germline V gives CDR1 SGHRS, CDR2 YFSETQ. The CDR3 contains 13 residues. Trimming took off 7 bases at V and 0 bases at J, with 10 bases between the two ends. CDR3 amino acids: CASRWGNQETQYF. CDR3 coding DNA: TGCGCCAGCCGATGGGGGAACCAAGAGACCCAGTACTTC.

The chain couples TRBV7-2 to TRBJ2-3, with 7 positions matching TRBD1. Trimming removed 1 base from V and 0 bases from J; junction bases left unmatched: 1. This CDR3 comprises 15 residues. Germline CDR1 SGHTA, CDR2 FQGNSA. The CDR3: CASSLVDRSTDTQYF. CDR3 in DNA: TGTGCCAGCAGCTTAGTGGACAGGAGCACAGATACGCAGTATTTT.

V is TRBV4-3 and J is TRBJ2-2; no clear D gene. The CDR3 contains 14 residues. The germline V gene has CDR1 LGHNA and CDR2 YSLEER. V was cut by 0 bases and J by 1 base, with 3 bases left in between. The chain's CDR3 is CASSQEVNTGELFF. In nucleotides, the CDR3 is TGCGCCAGCAGCCAAGAAGTGAACACCGGGGAGCTGTTTTTT.

Of note for this clone: Other DNA sequences within the sample encode an identical CDR3. The chain couples TRBV4-1 to TRBJ1-3; D is unclear. The CDR3 has 15 amino acids. Deletions cut 0 bases from V and 0 bases from J, with 6 bases between. Germline V gene lookup returns CDR1 MGHRA and CDR2 YSYEKL. The CDR3 loop reads CASSQDRDSGNTIYF. As DNA, the CDR3 is TGCGCCAGCAGCCAAGATCGCGACTCTGGAAACACCATATATTTT.

The J gene is TRBJ2-5, the V gene TRBV6-5; D not certain. Per the germline V gene, CDR1 is MNHEY and CDR2 is SVGAGI. V lost 7 bases and J 2 bases, leaving 11 bases between the germline ends. The CDR3 is made up of 13 amino acids. The CDR3 loop is CASTGRNQETQYF. CDR3 coding DNA: TGTGCCAGCACTGGACGAAATCAAGAGACCCAGTACTTC.

This chain connects TRBV4-3 to TRBJ2-1; D possibly matches TRBD1 or TRBD2 (5 bases each). This CDR3 region has 18 residues. Trimming took off 0 bases at V and 0 bases at J, with 15 bases between the two ends. CDR1 and CDR2 from the germline V gene are LGHNA and YSLEER. CDR3 in amino acids: CASSQDWGPSSSYNEQFF. The CDR3 bases are TGCGCCAGCAGCCAAGATTGGGGACCGAGTAGCTCCTACAATGAGCAGTTCTTC.

This clone was observed a few times. The gene calls are TRBV10-2 and TRBJ1-1; D is unresolved. The germline gives CDR1 WSHSY, CDR2 SAAADI. The CDR3 is 12 residues long. With 6 bases removed from V and 3 bases from J, the gap between germline ends came to 8 bases. CDR3 DNA sequence: TGCGCCAGCAGGGACGGCTACACTGAAGCTTTCTTT. Its protein is CASRDGYTEAFF.

This chain uses TRBV11-2 with TRBJ2-7, with unresolved D. V was cut by 5 bases and J by 3 bases, with 8 bases left in between. There are 12 residues in the CDR3. Germline lookup yields CDR1 SGHAT and CDR2 FQNNGV. The CDR3 DNA reads TGTGCCAGCAGCGCCACAGACTACGAGCAGTACTTC. Translating it yields CASSATDYEQYF.

Turning to this clone: Other nucleotide sequences in the sample specify the same CDR3. V gene TRBV7-2 combines with J gene TRBJ1-2; possibly TRBD1 for D (6 bases). The germline CDR1 and CDR2 sequences are SGHTA and FQGNSA. Trimming stripped 5 bases from V and 4 bases from J, with 14 bases between. CDR3 size: 14 residues. CDR3 residues: CASSLLGGAYGYTF. CDR3 coding DNA: TGTGCCAGCAGCCTCCTGGGGGGGGCCTATGGCTACACCTTC.

The chain combines TRBV6-5 with TRBJ2-7; D may be TRBD1 (6 bases). This CDR3 has 13 amino acids. Germline V gene sequence: CDR1 MNHEY, CDR2 SVGAGI. The V end was cut by 0 bases, the J end by 6 bases, with 9 bases between. In nucleotides, the CDR3 is TGTGCCAGCAGTTACTCGGGGGCGGTCGAGCAGTACTTC. It specifies CASSYSGAVEQYF.

The gene calls are TRBV27 and TRBJ2-2, with D perhaps being TRBD1 or TRBD2 (5 bases each). Germline CDR1 is MNHEY and CDR2 is SMNVEV (reference sequence). The CDR3 loop spans 16 amino acids. V lost 4 bases to trimming and J lost 6 bases, with 18 bases between them. CDR3 loop: CASSSDRPGLAGELFF. CDR3 nucleotide sequence: TGTGCCAGCAGTTCCGACAGACCGGGATTGGCCGGGGAGCTGTTTTTT.

The chain has TRBV23-1 and TRBJ2-7; D gene uncertain. TRBV23-1 is reported as an ORF; its role is uncertain. The CDR3 contains 15 residues. V lost 5 bases and J 5 bases, leaving 19 bases between the germline ends. CDR3 in amino acids: CASSSVLAYGHEQYF. Here the CDR3 DNA reads TGCGCCAGCAGTTCGGTGTTGGCCTATGGGCACGAGCAGTACTTC.

CDR3 sequence reads: CASSYGLAGAETQYF. The CDR3 coding sequence is TGTGCCAGCAGTTACGGACTAGCGGGAGCAGAGACCCAGTACTTC. V is TRBV6-5 and J is TRBJ2-5; TRBD2 agrees at 13 bases. This CDR3 has 15 residues. V was clipped by 2 bases and J by 4 bases; unmatched bases: 1. Germline lookup yields CDR1 MNHEY and CDR2 SVGAGI.

The chain is built from TRBV19 and TRBJ1-1, with 7 bases that match TRBD1. The CDR3 loop spans 14 amino acids. V lost 7 bases and J lost 2; bases outside the gene matches: 7. Germline V gene lookup returns CDR1 LNHDA and CDR2 SQIVND (reference sequence). The CDR3 sequence: CASNVGTVNTEAFF. Written as DNA, the CDR3 is TGTGCCAGTAACGTTGGGACAGTTAACACTGAAGCTTTCTTT.

The V call is TRBV11-2, the J call TRBJ2-4, with a tentative D call TRBD2 (6 bases). In germline, CDR1 is SGHAT, CDR2 FQNNGV. The length of the CDR3 is 14 residues. Trimming took off 1 base at V and 15 bases at J, with 19 bases between the two ends. The CDR3 DNA reads TGTGCCAGCAGCTTAGGTTGGAGGGCAGAAAACTTGTACTTC. This translates into CASSLGWRAENLYF.

This chain's CDR3 is CASSLGLEFYEQYF. The CDR3 DNA reads as TGTGCCAGCAGCTTGGGGCTTGAATTCTACGAGCAGTACTTC. The V gene is TRBV5-8, the J gene TRBJ2-7; the D is unclear. CDR1 SGHTS and CDR2 YDEGEE come from the germline V gene. With 0 bases removed from V and 3 bases from J, the gap between germline ends came to 10 bases. The CDR3 sequence is 14 residues long.

J is TRBJ1-2 and V is TRBV19, with 9 nucleotides matching TRBD1. This CDR3 comprises 15 residues. Germline CDR1 LNHDA, CDR2 SQIVND (reference sequence). V shed 5 bases and J 4 bases; nucleotides not matched to a gene: 8. CDR3 in amino acids: CASSQDRGGLYGYTF. For the CDR3, the DNA is TGTGCCAGTAGTCAAGACAGGGGGGGCCTCTATGGCTACACCTTC.

The sample holds one count of this clone. This chain joins TRBV29-1 and TRBJ2-3, with D maybe TRBD2 (7 bases). Germline V CDR1 and CDR2: SQVTM, ANQGSEA. V lost 7 bases to trimming and J lost 5 bases, with 16 bases between them. CDR3 size: 13 residues. Here the CDR3 DNA reads TGCAGCGATAGACGGGGGGCGGGAGATACGCAGTATTTT. Translated, it gives CSDRRGAGDTQYF.

For the CDR3, the DNA is TGTGCCAGCAGCGTATATCCGGGAAACACCGGGGAGCTGTTTTTT. Residues: CASSVYPGNTGELFF. V usage is TRBV9 and J usage is TRBJ2-2; perhaps TRBD2 as D (5 bases). The V end lost 1 base, the J end lost 2 bases, and 9 bases lay between the germline ends. Germline CDR1 is SGDLS and CDR2 is YYNGEE. The CDR3 has 15 residues.

Points on this clone: Other nucleotide sequences from this sample produce the same CDR3. The chain carries TRBV9 and TRBJ2-5; D is unresolved. Trimming took 0 bases from V and 0 from J, leaving 6 bases between them. This CDR3 comprises 14 residues. Germline V gene data show CDR1 as SGDLS and CDR2 as YYNGEE. The CDR3, as DNA: TGTGCCAGCAGCGTAGAAGGGAACCAAGAGACCCAGTACTTC. Translating gives CASSVEGNQETQYF.

V is TRBV27 and J is TRBJ2-3; tentatively, D is TRBD2 (6 bases). Germline CDR1 and CDR2: MNHEY and SMNVEV (reference sequence). The CDR3 runs 12 residues. Trimming cost V 7 bases and J 14 bases, with 19 bases left between them. CDR3 sequence reads: CASTRLGHDWYF. For the CDR3, the DNA is TGTGCCAGCACCCGACTAGGCCATGATTGGTATTTT.

The genes are TRBV7-8 and TRBJ2-1; weak D call: TRBD1 (6 bases). V lost 0 bases and J 5 bases, leaving 11 bases between the germline ends. The CDR3 loop spans 15 amino acids. Looked up from germline, CDR1 is SGHVS and CDR2 is FQNEAQ. CDR3 in amino acids: CASSLAGGQNNEQFF. DNA for the CDR3: TGTGCCAGCAGCTTAGCAGGAGGACAGAACAATGAGCAGTTCTTC.